The next 11 T cell receptor beta chains were all read from a single sample in a study of T cells in Graves' hyperthyroidism and ophthalmopathy. Template material for amplifying TCR beta CDR3 regions consisted of RNA transcripts. Initially, a first-round RT-PCR of the TCR CDR3 employed the HTBI primer set. TCRdb re-derived calls from the multiplex PCR reads in MiXCR, one entry per CDR3 protein. The top ten clones hold under 20% of a sample with 550,000 to 700,000 distinct CDR3 sequences, around 45% of them seen once. Sequenced material: peripheral blood or thyroid tissue (not recorded which). These receptors were obtained from an adult woman with Graves' disease, either hyperthyroidism or ophthalmopathy (not recorded which).

This chain connects TRBV7-9 to TRBJ1-6, with D perhaps matching TRBD1 (6 bases). Germline CDR1 and CDR2: SEHNR and FQNEAQ (reference sequence). Trimming removed 5 bases from V and 4 bases from J, with 9 bases in between. The CDR3 length is 14 residues. The CDR3 region has the DNA TGTGCCAGCAGCGAACAGGGATATAATTCACCCCTCCACTTT. Protein product: CASSEQGYNSPLHF.

J is TRBJ2-6 and V is TRBV28; D call uncertain. V lost 3 bases and J lost 4, with 4 bases in between. CDR1 MDHEN and CDR2 SYDVKM come from the germline V gene. This CDR3 comprises 13 residues. The CDR3 coding sequence is TGTGCCAGCAGTTTGGTGGGGGCCAACGTCCTGACTTTC. As protein: CASSLVGANVLTF.

In this sample, this clonotype turned up many times. J is TRBJ1-2 and V is TRBV29-1; D is unresolved. The V gene's germline CDR1 is SQVTM and CDR2 ANQGSEA. The length of the CDR3 is 12 residues. V lost 4 bases, J lost 3 bases, and 9 bases lay in between. The CDR3: CSVAQVDYGYTF. In nucleotides, the CDR3 is TGCAGCGTTGCCCAGGTCGACTATGGCTACACCTTC.

V gene TRBV9 combines with J gene TRBJ2-7; D unclear. Trimming stripped 4 bases from V and 0 bases from J, with 11 bases between. This CDR3 spans 14 amino acids. Germline CDR1 reads SGDLS; CDR2 reads YYNGEE. CDR3 sequence: CASSQRPSSYEQYF. For the CDR3, the DNA is TGTGCCAGCAGCCAAAGGCCGAGCTCCTACGAGCAGTACTTC.

Turning to this clonotype: This may be a read error: a much more frequent sequence differs by one nucleotide. V gene TRBV20-1 combines with J gene TRBJ2-7; 9 nucleotides match TRBD2. Looked up from germline, CDR1 is DFQATT and CDR2 is SNEGSKA (reference sequence). There are 15 residues in the CDR3. V dropped 1 base and J dropped 3; count of bases not matched to a gene: 7. As DNA, the CDR3 is TGCAGTGCTAGAGGTCGGTTAGCGGGGGTCTACGAGCAGTACTTC. Amino acids: CSARGRLAGVYEQYF.

V and J are TRBV29-1 and TRBJ2-7; TRBD2 aligns across 9 bases. Germline loops: CDR1 SQVTM, CDR2 ANQGSEA. The length of the CDR3 is 14 residues. V shed 1 base and J 5 bases; nucleotides not matched to a gene: 6. CDR3 loop: CSVEVTASGNEQYF. In DNA form, the CDR3 reads TGCAGCGTTGAAGTCACGGCTAGCGGGAACGAGCAGTACTTC.

The chain joins TRBV9 to TRBJ1-5; 7 nucleotides match TRBD1. J was trimmed by 0 bases and V by 7 bases; bases with no gene match: 7. Germline CDR1 reads SGDLS; CDR2 reads YYNGEE. The length of the CDR3 is 15 residues. The chain's CDR3 is CASGGQDTSNQPQHF. The CDR3 DNA reads TGTGCCAGCGGCGGACAGGATACTAGCAATCAGCCCCAGCATTTT.

The chain has TRBV20-1 and TRBJ1-6, with 8 bases lining up with TRBD1. Germline V gene sequence: CDR1 DFQATT, CDR2 SNEGSKA (reference sequence). The CDR3 loop spans 19 amino acids. The V segment lost 5 bases and the J segment 7 bases; nucleotides outside the gene matches: 22. The DNA of the CDR3 is TGCAGTGCTTATACCCGGGACACTTCCGGGGACAGGCAGAATTCACCCCTCCACTTT. Translating it yields CSAYTRDTSGDRQNSPLHF.

With regard to this clonotype: This is likely a read error, given that the CDR3 carries no conserved phenylalanine or tryptophan at its end. The chain uses TRBV10-3 and TRBJ2-7, with D uncertain. The CDR3 consists of 14 residues. From germline, CDR1 is ENHRY and CDR2 SYGVKD. The DNA of the CDR3 is TGTACCATCAGTGAGAGGCTAGGCTCCTACGAGCAGTACCTC. This sequence encodes CTISERLGSYEQYL.

The chain joins TRBV20-1 to TRBJ2-6, with D unclear. Trimming shortened V by 6 bases and J by 4 bases, and 13 bases separated the two germline ends. This CDR3 spans 14 amino acids. Germline CDR1 and CDR2: DFQATT and SNEGSKA (reference sequence). The CDR3 DNA sequence: TGCAGTGCCAGCAGCTGGACCGGGGCCAACGTCCTGACTTTC. As protein: CSASSWTGANVLTF.

The chain uses TRBV7-9 and TRBJ1-1; tentatively, D is TRBD1 (6 bases). The germline V and J ends were trimmed by 5 bases and 11 bases, with 15 bases remaining between them. The germline CDR1 and CDR2 sequences are SEHNR and FQNEAQ (reference sequence). CDR3 length: 12 amino acids. The DNA for the CDR3 is TGTGCCAGCAGCCGCCCGGGGGGCTCCGCTTTCTTT. Translation: CASSRPGGSAFF.